The rows below give T cell receptor beta chains drawn from one sample of a study of blood T cell repertoires in COVID-19. Libraries were prepared by immunoSEQ multiplex PCR; TCRdb keeps only in-frame clonotypes and omits some of them. The repertoire includes roughly 100,000 clones, about four fifths of them detected once, and 3% to 4% sits in the top ten. Material for sequencing was peripheral blood. The receptors here all came from a woman aged 80 or over with active or convalescent COVID-19. Both conserved end residues are part of each CDR3. A D gene is named only where the DNA matches it firmly. Rows give clone size only sometimes, using once, few, many, or a class for an expanded clone.

CDR3aa: CASSKEASFTGELFF; CDR3nt: TGTGCCAGCAGTAAGGAGGCTAGCTTCACCGGGGAGCTGTTTTTT; abundance: -; v_gene: TRBV6-4; j_gene: TRBJ2-2; d_gene: -
CDR3aa: CASSNLPGTGTTEAFF; CDR3nt: TGTGCCAGCAGTAACCTCCCCGGGACAGGGACCACTGAAGCTTTCTTT; abundance: -; v_gene: TRBV27; j_gene: TRBJ1-1; d_gene: TRBD1
CDR3aa: CASSLLLTGTGDEDEQFF; CDR3nt: TGTGCCAGCAGCCTGCTTCTTACCGGGACAGGGGACGAGGATGAGCAGTTCTTC; abundance: -; v_gene: TRBV14; j_gene: TRBJ2-1; d_gene: TRBD1
CDR3aa: CASKRGLADTQYF; CDR3nt: TGTGCCAGTAAGCGGGGATTGGCAGATACGCAGTATTTT; abundance: few; v_gene: TRBV19; j_gene: TRBJ2-3; d_gene: TRBD2
CDR3aa: CASRAGQASNQPQHF; CDR3nt: TGTGCCAGCAGGGCGGGACAGGCCTCCAATCAGCCCCAGCATTTT; abundance: -; v_gene: TRBV27; j_gene: TRBJ1-5; d_gene: TRBD1
CDR3aa: CASSLRGIGNEQFF; CDR3nt: TGTGCCAGCAGCTTGAGGGGGATTGGCAATGAGCAGTTCTTC; abundance: -; v_gene: TRBV7-9; j_gene: TRBJ2-1; d_gene: -
CDR3aa: CASSSRTGGHEQYF; CDR3nt: TGTGCCAGCAGTTCCCGAACAGGGGGCCACGAGCAGTACTTC; abundance: -; v_gene: TRBV27; j_gene: TRBJ2-7; d_gene: TRBD1
CDR3aa: CASTRERLWQGSSYNSPLHF; CDR3nt: TGTGCCAGCACACGAGAGCGTCTCTGGCAGGGGAGCTCCTATAATTCACCCCTCCACTTT; abundance: -; v_gene: TRBV27; j_gene: TRBJ1-6; d_gene: -
CDR3aa: CASRSLGGGTEAFF; CDR3nt: TGCGCCAGCAGAAGTTTGGGCGGGGGCACTGAAGCTTTCTTT; abundance: -; v_gene: TRBV5-1; j_gene: TRBJ1-1; d_gene: -
CDR3aa: CASTPRYGGSGEQFF; CDR3nt: TGTGCCAGCACCCCCAGGTACGGGGGGAGCGGTGAGCAGTTCTTC; abundance: -; v_gene: TRBV7-2; j_gene: TRBJ2-1; d_gene: TRBD2
CDR3aa: CASSYREGYGYTF; CDR3nt: TGTGCCAGCAGTTACCGGGAAGGCTATGGCTACACCTTC; abundance: once; v_gene: TRBV6-6; j_gene: TRBJ1-2; d_gene: -
CDR3aa: CSASPADTQYF; CDR3nt: TGCAGTGCTAGTCCGGCAGATACGCAGTATTTT; abundance: -; v_gene: TRBV20-1; j_gene: TRBJ2-3; d_gene: -
CDR3aa: CASSSSSDRTVGYTF; CDR3nt: TGTGCCAGCAGCTCAAGCAGTGACAGGACTGTAGGCTACACCTTC; abundance: -; v_gene: TRBV9; j_gene: TRBJ1-2; d_gene: -
CDR3aa: CSVREGQPNTEAFF; CDR3nt: TGCAGCGTGAGAGAGGGACAGCCGAACACTGAAGCTTTCTTT; abundance: -; v_gene: TRBV29-1; j_gene: TRBJ1-1; d_gene: TRBD1
CDR3aa: CASSLEGTVFEKLFF; CDR3nt: TGTGCCAGCAGCTTAGAAGGGACAGTTTTCGAAAAACTGTTTTTT; abundance: -; v_gene: TRBV7-2; j_gene: TRBJ1-4; d_gene: TRBD1
CDR3aa: CASSEVGGGGSPLHF; CDR3nt: TGTGCCAGCAGTGAAGTCGGGGGGGGAGGTTCACCCCTCCACTTT; abundance: -; v_gene: TRBV6-1; j_gene: TRBJ1-6; d_gene: -
CDR3aa: CATKRGDSSNQPQHF; CDR3nt: TGTGCCACAAAACGAGGGGACTCTAGCAATCAGCCCCAGCATTTT; abundance: -; v_gene: TRBV2; j_gene: TRBJ1-5; d_gene: -
CDR3aa: CASSLAGGAGDNEQFF; CDR3nt: TGCGCCAGCAGCTTGGCCGGCGGTGCGGGGGACAATGAGCAGTTCTTC; abundance: once; v_gene: TRBV5-1; j_gene: TRBJ2-1; d_gene: TRBD2
CDR3aa: CASSDLGTGGKYEQYF; CDR3nt: TGTGCCAGCAGTGACCTAGGGACAGGGGGCAAATACGAGCAGTACTTC; abundance: -; v_gene: TRBV25-1; j_gene: TRBJ2-7; d_gene: TRBD1
CDR3aa: CASSDGGGWVAYNEQFF; CDR3nt: TGCGCCAGCAGTGATGGGGGAGGATGGGTTGCCTACAATGAGCAGTTCTTC; abundance: -; v_gene: TRBV10-1; j_gene: TRBJ2-1; d_gene: -
CDR3aa: CAISGGQTSNQPQHF; CDR3nt: TGTGCCATCAGTGGGGGACAGACTAGCAATCAGCCCCAGCATTTT; abundance: -; v_gene: TRBV10-3; j_gene: TRBJ1-5; d_gene: TRBD1
CDR3aa: CASSAHLGGGDGYTF; CDR3nt: TGTGCCAGCAGTGCCCACCTAGGAGGGGGCGATGGCTACACCTTC; abundance: -; v_gene: TRBV28; j_gene: TRBJ1-2; d_gene: TRBD1
CDR3aa: CASTGDYGYTF; CDR3nt: TGTGCCAGTACAGGGGACTATGGCTACACCTTC; abundance: -; v_gene: TRBV19; j_gene: TRBJ1-2; d_gene: -
CDR3aa: CASTRTVKSTEAFF; CDR3nt: TGTGCCAGCACCCGGACAGTCAAAAGCACTGAAGCTTTCTTT; abundance: -; v_gene: TRBV7-3; j_gene: TRBJ1-1; d_gene: -
CDR3aa: CASSLYPYPGNSGANVLTF; CDR3nt: TGTGCCAGCAGCTTATATCCCTACCCAGGTAACTCTGGGGCCAACGTCCTGACTTTC; abundance: -; v_gene: TRBV5-5; j_gene: TRBJ2-6; d_gene: -
CDR3aa: CASSSGDRENSPLHF; CDR3nt: TGCGCCAGCAGCTCTGGCGACAGGGAAAATTCACCCCTCCACTTT; abundance: once; v_gene: TRBV5-1; j_gene: TRBJ1-6; d_gene: TRBD1
CDR3aa: CASSVGEPGPPGGEQYF; CDR3nt: TGTGCCAGCAGCGTGGGGGAACCGGGACCTCCAGGGGGCGAGCAGTACTTC; abundance: -; v_gene: TRBV9; j_gene: TRBJ2-7; d_gene: TRBD1
CDR3aa: CASSVEAGGPTDTQYF; CDR3nt: TGTGCCAGCAGCGTAGAAGCGGGGGGGCCCACAGATACGCAGTATTTT; abundance: once; v_gene: TRBV9; j_gene: TRBJ2-3; d_gene: TRBD2
CDR3aa: CASSWGDRMSTDTQYF; CDR3nt: TGTGCCAGCAGTTGGGGGGACAGGATGAGCACAGATACGCAGTATTTT; abundance: -; v_gene: TRBV28; j_gene: TRBJ2-3; d_gene: TRBD1
CDR3aa: CASSRAGTGEGETQYF; CDR3nt: TGTGCCAGCAGCCGGGCCGGGACAGGGGAGGGGGAGACCCAGTACTTC; abundance: -; v_gene: TRBV3-1/TRBV3-2; j_gene: TRBJ2-5; d_gene: TRBD1
CDR3aa: CASREGVANTGELFF; CDR3nt: TGTGCCAGCAGGGAGGGAGTCGCGAACACCGGGGAGCTGTTTTTT; abundance: -; v_gene: TRBV6-5; j_gene: TRBJ2-2; d_gene: -
CDR3aa: CASSPYRTGLNEQYF; CDR3nt: TGTGCCAGCAGCCCGTATCGGACAGGATTAAACGAGCAGTACTTC; abundance: -; v_gene: TRBV5-6; j_gene: TRBJ2-7; d_gene: TRBD1
CDR3aa: CASSLATGPRETQYF; CDR3nt: TGCGCCAGCAGCTTGGCAACAGGGCCCCGAGAGACCCAGTACTTC; abundance: -; v_gene: TRBV5-1; j_gene: TRBJ2-5; d_gene: -
CDR3aa: CASSSPSGSGRGVAKNIQYF; CDR3nt: TGTGCCAGCAGTTCTCCTTCGGGTAGCGGGAGAGGGGTAGCCAAAAACATTCAGTACTTC; abundance: -; v_gene: TRBV28; j_gene: TRBJ2-4; d_gene: TRBD2
CDR3aa: CASSMRRTSGAKNIQYF; CDR3nt: TGTGCCAGTAGTATGAGAAGGACAAGTGGAGCCAAAAACATTCAGTACTTC; abundance: -; v_gene: TRBV19; j_gene: TRBJ2-4; d_gene: -
CDR3aa: CASSDPTRGPYEQYF; CDR3nt: TGTGCCAGCAGTGATCCGACTAGGGGACCCTACGAGCAGTACTTC; abundance: -; v_gene: TRBV6-1; j_gene: TRBJ2-7; d_gene: -
CDR3aa: CASRVQYF; CDR3nt: TGCGCCAGCCGGGTGCAGTACTTC; abundance: few; v_gene: TRBV10-1; j_gene: TRBJ2-7; d_gene: -
CDR3aa: CASSLGGGEQYF; CDR3nt: TGTGCCAGCAGCTTGGGGGGGGGTGAGCAGTACTTC; abundance: -; v_gene: TRBV5-4; j_gene: TRBJ2-7; d_gene: TRBD2
CDR3aa: CASHPTTNYGYTF; CDR3nt: TGTGCCAGCCACCCGACAACTAACTATGGCTACACCTTC; abundance: -; v_gene: TRBV18; j_gene: TRBJ1-2; d_gene: -
CDR3aa: CASNPQGYTEAFF; CDR3nt: TGTGCCAGCAACCCACAGGGGTACACTGAAGCTTTCTTT; abundance: -; v_gene: TRBV6-5; j_gene: TRBJ1-1; d_gene: TRBD1
CDR3aa: CASSPLPGTGVSYEQYF; CDR3nt: TGTGCCAGCTCACCTCTTCCCGGGACAGGCGTCTCCTACGAGCAGTACTTC; abundance: -; v_gene: TRBV18; j_gene: TRBJ2-7; d_gene: TRBD1
CDR3aa: CASSDSRVYNEQFF; CDR3nt: TGTGCCAGTTCGGACAGTCGTGTATACAATGAGCAGTTCTTC; abundance: -; v_gene: TRBV9; j_gene: TRBJ2-1; d_gene: -
CDR3aa: CASGYGDQETQYF; CDR3nt: TGTGCCAGCGGATACGGGGACCAAGAGACCCAGTACTTC; abundance: -; v_gene: TRBV18; j_gene: TRBJ2-5; d_gene: -
CDR3aa: CASSSGQGDTEAFF; CDR3nt: TGTGCCAGCAGTTCGGGACAGGGAGACACTGAAGCTTTCTTT; abundance: -; v_gene: TRBV28; j_gene: TRBJ1-1; d_gene: TRBD1
CDR3aa: CASSETAGVDKAFF; CDR3nt: TGTGCCAGCAGTGAAACGGCAGGGGTCGACAAAGCTTTCTTT; abundance: -; v_gene: TRBV6-1; j_gene: TRBJ1-1; d_gene: -
CDR3aa: CASSLGSTGGAWHGYTF; CDR3nt: TGTGCCAGCAGCTTGGGATCAACAGGGGGCGCTTGGCATGGCTACACCTTC; abundance: -; v_gene: TRBV5-6; j_gene: TRBJ1-2; d_gene: TRBD1
CDR3aa: CASSFYSGSYTDTQYF; CDR3nt: TGTGCCAGCAGCTTCTATAGCGGGAGTTACACAGATACGCAGTATTTT; abundance: -; v_gene: TRBV7-2; j_gene: TRBJ2-3; d_gene: TRBD2
CDR3aa: CASSFWGGGSTDTQYF; CDR3nt: TGTGCCAGCAGCTTCTGGGGCGGGGGGTCCACAGATACGCAGTATTTT; abundance: -; v_gene: TRBV7-6; j_gene: TRBJ2-3; d_gene: TRBD2
CDR3aa: CASSQDRRGNQPQHF; CDR3nt: TGCGCCAGCAGCCAAGATCGAAGGGGTAATCAGCCCCAGCATTTT; abundance: -; v_gene: TRBV4-3; j_gene: TRBJ1-5; d_gene: -
CDR3aa: CSAQGEYGQPQHF; CDR3nt: TGCAGCGCCCAGGGGGAATACGGTCAGCCCCAGCATTTT; abundance: -; v_gene: TRBV29-1; j_gene: TRBJ1-5; d_gene: TRBD1
CDR3aa: CASSQTSGSRSSYNEQFF; CDR3nt: TGTGCCAGCAGTCAGACTAGCGGGTCCAGATCATCCTACAATGAGCAGTTCTTC; abundance: once; v_gene: TRBV27; j_gene: TRBJ2-1; d_gene: TRBD2
CDR3aa: CSVEGLAGTYEQYF; CDR3nt: TGCAGCGTTGAAGGGCTAGCGGGGACCTACGAGCAGTACTTC; abundance: few; v_gene: TRBV29-1; j_gene: TRBJ2-7; d_gene: TRBD2
CDR3aa: CASRQTATNEKLFF; CDR3nt: TGTGCCAGTAGGCAGACTGCAACTAATGAAAAACTGTTTTTT; abundance: -; v_gene: TRBV19; j_gene: TRBJ1-4; d_gene: -
CDR3aa: CAISEGTDLRF; CDR3nt: TGTGCCATCAGTGAAGGGACAGACCTCCGCTTT; abundance: -; v_gene: TRBV10-3; j_gene: TRBJ1-6; d_gene: TRBD1
CDR3aa: CASRTGSQGYTF; CDR3nt: TGTGCCAGCAGGACAGGGAGTCAGGGCTACACCTTC; abundance: -; v_gene: TRBV28; j_gene: TRBJ1-2; d_gene: TRBD1
CDR3aa: CASSLTWGQYYGYTF; CDR3nt: TGTGCCAGCAGTTTAACCTGGGGACAGTACTATGGCTACACCTTC; abundance: -; v_gene: TRBV27; j_gene: TRBJ1-2; d_gene: TRBD1
CDR3aa: CASSPTPGQHGSEQYF; CDR3nt: TGCGCCAGCAGTCCTACCCCGGGACAGCACGGGTCCGAGCAGTACTTC; abundance: -; v_gene: TRBV23-1; j_gene: TRBJ2-7; d_gene: TRBD1
CDR3aa: CASSLGGQGVKLTF; CDR3nt: TGTGCCAGCAGCTTAGGAGGGCAGGGGGTAAAGTTAACCTTC; abundance: -; v_gene: TRBV7-8; j_gene: TRBJ1-2; d_gene: TRBD1
CDR3aa: CASSQSSPKGIQETQYF; CDR3nt: TGCGCCAGCAGTCAATCTAGCCCCAAGGGGATTCAGGAGACCCAGTACTTC; abundance: -; v_gene: TRBV23-1; j_gene: TRBJ2-5; d_gene: -
CDR3aa: CASSVTGGSSYGYTF; CDR3nt: TGTGCCAGCAGCGTGACAGGGGGCAGTTCCTATGGCTACACCTTC; abundance: -; v_gene: TRBV7-3; j_gene: TRBJ1-2; d_gene: TRBD1